This T cell receptor beta chain stems from a study of blood T cell repertoires in COVID-19. The overall study: Italy, Spain and the United States were the sources of the convalescent and acute COVID-19 samples.

This CDR3 is built from 16 residues. The germline V gene has CDR1 MNHNY and CDR2 SVGAGI (reference sequence). Germline trimming cut 5 bases from V and 7 bases from J; bases unmatched to any gene: 7. Methods used by the authors: Amplification with reference gene primers provided the estimates of nucleated cell counts. The data were produced by immunoSEQ multiplex PCR, yet TCRdb's version contains in-frame clones alone and is incomplete. V, J and clone size are those of that table, while D and trimming were read from the DNA. The table has tens of thousands of clones, around 85% seen once. Sequenced material: peripheral blood. The J gene is TRBJ1-6, the V gene TRBV6-6; 11 positions match TRBD1. The TCR sequence derives from a man aged 50 or older with acute or convalescent COVID-19. CDR3 region: CASSHGQGAGNSPLHF. The CDR3 DNA reads TGTGCCAGCAGTCACGGACAGGGGGCGGGAAATTCACCCCTCCACTTT.